This record looks at one T cell receptor beta chain sequence and its context. Per the original methods: Scientists estimated how many nucleated cells there were by amplifying reference gene primers. Libraries were prepared by immunoSEQ multiplex PCR; TCRdb keeps only in-frame clonotypes and omits some of them. Clonal size and the V and J genes are those of that table, whereas D and trimming came from the DNA. Among around 100,000 clones listed, more than 80% were seen once. The data stem from a study of blood T cell repertoires in COVID-19. Study details: Sites across the United States, Italy and Spain contributed samples from acute and convalescent COVID-19. Sources were T cells, B-cell-depleted T cells, or PBMCs; the material itself was cDNA or gDNA.

Germline CDR1 reads SGHRS; CDR2 reads YFSETQ. This CDR3 region has 15 residues. Trimming took off 0 bases at V and 4 bases at J, with 13 bases between the two ends. This sequence was found in a woman of 80 years or more with acute or convalescent COVID-19. The sequenced sample consisted of peripheral blood. V gene TRBV5-1 combines with J gene TRBJ1-1; TRBD1 is a possible D gene (5 bases). CDR3 residues: CASSLEGREGTEAFF. The CDR3, as DNA: TGCGCCAGCAGCTTGGAAGGCAGGGAGGGCACTGAAGCTTTCTTT.